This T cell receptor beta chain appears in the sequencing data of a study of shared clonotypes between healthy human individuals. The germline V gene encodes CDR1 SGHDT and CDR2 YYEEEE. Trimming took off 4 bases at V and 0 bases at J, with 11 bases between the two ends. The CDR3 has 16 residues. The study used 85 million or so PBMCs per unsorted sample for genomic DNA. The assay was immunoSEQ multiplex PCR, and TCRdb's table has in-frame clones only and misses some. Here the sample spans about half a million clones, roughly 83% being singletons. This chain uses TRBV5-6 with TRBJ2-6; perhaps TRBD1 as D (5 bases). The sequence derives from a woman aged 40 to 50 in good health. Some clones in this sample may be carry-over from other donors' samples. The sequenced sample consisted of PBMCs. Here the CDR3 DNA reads TGTGCCAGCAGCCTCGACAGAGTCTCTGGGGCCAACGTCCTGACTTTC. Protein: CASSLDRVSGANVLTF.